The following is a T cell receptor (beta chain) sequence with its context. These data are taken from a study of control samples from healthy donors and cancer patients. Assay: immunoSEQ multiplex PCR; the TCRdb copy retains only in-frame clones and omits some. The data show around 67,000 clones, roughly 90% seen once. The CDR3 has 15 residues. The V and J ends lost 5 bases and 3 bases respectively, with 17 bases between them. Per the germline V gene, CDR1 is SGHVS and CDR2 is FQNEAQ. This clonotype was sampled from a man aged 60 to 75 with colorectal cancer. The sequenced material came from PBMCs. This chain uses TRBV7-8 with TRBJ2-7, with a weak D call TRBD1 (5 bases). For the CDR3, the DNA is TGTGCCAGCAGCCATAAGGGGATTTCCGGCTACGAGCAGTACTTC. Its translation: CASSHKGISGYEQYF.